This note documents a single T cell receptor beta chain sequence. The data belong to a study of T cells in tuberculosis. TCR-alpha and TCR-beta chains were sequenced unpaired. Measured with immunoSEQ multiplex PCR; TCRdb has only the in-frame clones, and not every one. Of 55,000 to 60,000 clones in the sample, 88% were seen once. The CDR3 has 14 residues. V shed 6 bases and J 2 bases; nucleotides not matched to a gene: 6. Germline V gene data show CDR1 as SNHLY and CDR2 as FYNNEI. Sorting used thawed, overnight-rested PBMC stained with anti-CD3, a viability dye and GMM-loaded CD1B tetramer. CD1B tetramers were loaded with Rhodococcus equi-derived C32 glucose monomycolate.

The receptor's source is an adult woman with latent tuberculosis. This rearrangement joins TRBV2 to TRBJ2-7; 8 positions agree with TRBD1. Input material: CD1b-GMM tetramer-negative cells sorted from PBMCs. The CDR3 nucleotides read TGTGCCAGCAGACCCCCGGGACAGGCCTACGAGCAGTACTTC. This translates into CASRPPGQAYEQYF.